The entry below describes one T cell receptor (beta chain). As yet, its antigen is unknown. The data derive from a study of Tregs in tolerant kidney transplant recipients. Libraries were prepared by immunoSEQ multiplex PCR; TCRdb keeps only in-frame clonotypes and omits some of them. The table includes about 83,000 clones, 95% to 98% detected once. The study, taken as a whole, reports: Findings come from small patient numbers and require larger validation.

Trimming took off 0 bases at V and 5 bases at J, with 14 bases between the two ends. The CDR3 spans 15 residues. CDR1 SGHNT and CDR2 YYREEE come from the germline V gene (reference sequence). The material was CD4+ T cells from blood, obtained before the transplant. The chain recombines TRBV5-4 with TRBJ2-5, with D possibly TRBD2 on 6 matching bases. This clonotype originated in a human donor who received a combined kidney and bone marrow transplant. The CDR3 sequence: CASSLGRAGGETQYF. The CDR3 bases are TGTGCCAGCAGCTTGGGACGAGCTGGGGGGGAGACCCAGTACTTC. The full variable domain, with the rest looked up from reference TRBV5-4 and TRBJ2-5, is ETGVTQSPTHLIKTRGQQVTLRCSSQSGHNTVSWYQQALGQGPQFIFQYYREEENGRGNFPPRFSGLQFPNYSSELNVNALELDDSALYLCASSLGRAGGETQYFGPGTRLLVL.